Listed below are T cell receptor beta chains from one sample, sequenced in a study of T cell responses to AZD1222 COVID-19 vaccine. This table comes from immunoSEQ multiplex PCR, and its TCRdb copy is limited to in-frame clones, with some not included. The top ten hold roughly 24% of the sample, which has 96,000 or so clones, roughly 88% seen once. The material was peripheral blood, obtained on day 0 of AZD1222 vaccination. These receptors were collected from an adult in good health. Each CDR3 is given with its conserved first and last residue. A D gene is named only where the DNA matches it firmly. Clone size appears in some rows only: once, few, many, or a class for an expanded clone.

v_gene	d_gene	abundance	j_gene	CDR3nt	CDR3aa
TRBV19	TRBD1	NA	TRBJ1-5	TGTGCACACCGGGACAGGGTATCTTATAGCAATCAGCCCCAGCATTTT	CAHRDRVSYSNQPQHF
TRBV6-5	NA	few	TRBJ1-2	TGTGCCAGCAGTTACTCGATAGGGTTGGGCTACACCTTC	CASSYSIGLGYTF
TRBV5-6	TRBD1	NA	TRBJ1-2	TGTGCCAGCAGCTTGGTGGACAGGGAAAATGGCTACACCTTC	CASSLVDRENGYTF
TRBV5-1	NA	once	TRBJ2-7	TGCGCCAGCAGCTTGGGACATGGAATCTTGTACGAGCAGTACTTC	CASSLGHGILYEQYF
TRBV2	TRBD1	NA	TRBJ2-7	TGTGCCAGCAAGAGGGACAGGGCGTACGAGCAGTACTTC	CASKRDRAYEQYF
TRBV5-1	NA	NA	TRBJ2-7	TGCGCCAGCAGCTTGCTCTGGGGGCCAGACTACGAGCAGTACTTC	CASSLLWGPDYEQYF
TRBV5-4	NA	once	TRBJ2-5	TGTGCCAGCAGCCCGACCGGACCCCAAGAGACCCAGTACTTC	CASSPTGPQETQYF
TRBV4-3	NA	NA	TRBJ1-4	TGCGCCAGCAGCCAAGATATCGGGCAAGGCGAAAAACTGTTTTTT	CASSQDIGQGEKLFF
TRBV2	TRBD1	NA	TRBJ2-1	TGTGCCAGCAGGTCCGGGACAGGGTCCTACAATGAGCAGTTCTTC	CASRSGTGSYNEQFF
TRBV30	TRBD1	NA	TRBJ2-5	TGTGCCTGGAGTCCAGGGGGCACAGAGACCCAGTACTTC	CAWSPGGTETQYF
TRBV5-1	NA	once	TRBJ2-2	TGCGCCAGCACCCGGGGATGGGGTAGCTTCCCCGGGGAGCTGTTTTTT	CASTRGWGSFPGELFF
TRBV5-1	NA	NA	TRBJ2-5	TGCGCCAGCAGCTTCCATGAGACCCAGTACTTC	CASSFHETQYF
TRBV30	NA	NA	TRBJ2-3	TGTGCCTGGAGCCGGGGAGTTCCCAGGGGAGATACGCAGTATTTT	CAWSRGVPRGDTQYF
TRBV10-3	NA	NA	TRBJ2-3	TGTGCCATCAGTGAAAGGGGAGGAACAGATACGCAGTATTTT	CAISERGGTDTQYF
TRBV5-6	NA	NA	TRBJ1-4	TGTGCCAGCAGCTTGAGGGGGGTTGGAGAAAAACTGTTTTTT	CASSLRGVGEKLFF
TRBV28	TRBD1	NA	TRBJ2-7	TGTGCCAGCAGAGTTGGACAGGCCTACGAGCAGTACTTC	CASRVGQAYEQYF
TRBV29-1	NA	NA	TRBJ1-1	TGCAGCGTTGAATGGGGAACGACTGAAGCTTTCTTT	CSVEWGTTEAFF
TRBV6-1	TRBD1	NA	TRBJ1-2	TGTGCCAGCAGTGCGGGGACAGGGCATAACTATGGCTACACCTTC	CASSAGTGHNYGYTF
TRBV6-5	NA	NA	TRBJ1-2	TGTGCCAGCAGTAGCGTGGGACAAGACTATGGCTACACCTTC	CASSSVGQDYGYTF
TRBV24-1	TRBD1	NA	TRBJ2-5	TGTGCCACCAGTGATATACCCGGGACAGGGGGTCACCAAGAGACCCAGTACTTC	CATSDIPGTGGHQETQYF
TRBV3-1/TRBV3-2	NA	NA	TRBJ2-1	TGTGCCAGCAGCCCCCCCGAGCGCGACAATGAGCAGTTCTTC	CASSPPERDNEQFF
TRBV14	NA	NA	TRBJ1-2	TGTGCCAGCAGCCAAGAGGTGCGGGCTGGTGGCTACACCTTC	CASSQEVRAGGYTF
TRBV6-5	TRBD2	NA	TRBJ2-3	TGTGCCAGCAGGCGGGAGGGCGAGGCGTCTACGCAGTATTTT	CASRREGEASTQYF
TRBV12-3/TRBV12-4	NA	NA	TRBJ2-5	TGTGCCAGCAAATCTCCAGTCCAAGAGACCCAGTACTTC	CASKSPVQETQYF
TRBV10-3	NA	NA	TRBJ1-4	TGTGCCATCAGGCGGGACACAGCTTCTGAAAAACTGTTTTTT	CAIRRDTASEKLFF
TRBV28	NA	NA	TRBJ2-7	TGTGCCGGGTGGAAGGCCCACGTGGAGGAGCAGTACTTC	CAGWKAHVEEQYF
TRBV6-5	NA	NA	TRBJ1-4	TGTGCCAGCAGCCACGCTAGGGAAAAACTGTTTTTT	CASSHAREKLFF
TRBV5-4	NA	NA	TRBJ2-1	TGTGCCAGCAGCCGCACTAGGGATGAGCAGTTCTTC	CASSRTRDEQFF
TRBV7-3	NA	once	TRBJ1-1	TGTGCCAGCAGCCAACAGCGGAACACTGAAGCTTTCTTT	CASSQQRNTEAFF
TRBV24-1	NA	NA	TRBJ2-1	TGTGCCACCATTACACACAATGAGCAGTTCTTC	CATITHNEQFF
TRBV28	NA	NA	TRBJ2-7	TGTGCCAGCAGTACACAAGGGGGAGGGGCCTACTCCTACGAGCAGTACTTC	CASSTQGGGAYSYEQYF
TRBV7-6	NA	NA	TRBJ1-1	TGTGCCAGCAGCTTAGGAGACAGGATGAACACTGAAGCTTTCTTT	CASSLGDRMNTEAFF
TRBV5-6	TRBD1	NA	TRBJ2-7	TGTGCCAGCAGCTATGCCGGGACAGGGCTCTACGAGCAGTACTTC	CASSYAGTGLYEQYF
TRBV20-1	NA	NA	TRBJ2-2	TGCAGTGCTAGTGGGAACACCGGGGAGCTGTTTTTT	CSASGNTGELFF
TRBV29-1	NA	NA	TRBJ2-7	TGCAGCGTTGTGGAGGTTTACGAGCAGTACTTC	CSVVEVYEQYF
TRBV12-5	NA	NA	TRBJ2-5	TGTGCTAGTGGATTTGAGGTAGAGACCCAGTACTTC	CASGFEVETQYF
TRBV7-2	NA	NA	TRBJ1-5	TGTGCCAGCAGCCGCGACCGGGGTCAGCCCCAGCATTTT	CASSRDRGQPQHF
TRBV10-3	TRBD2	NA	TRBJ2-5	TGTGCCATCAGTTCCAGAGCGGGAGAATCGGAGACCCAGTACTTC	CAISSRAGESETQYF
TRBV4-3	TRBD1	NA	TRBJ2-5	TGCGCCAGCAGCCAAGAAGGGGGACAGGGAGGAGGAGAGACCCAGTACTTC	CASSQEGGQGGGETQYF
TRBV4-2	NA	NA	TRBJ2-1	TGTGCCAGCAGCCAAGAAAAAAGCGCCCTCGCGTATGAGCAGTTCTTC	CASSQEKSALAYEQFF
TRBV2	TRBD2	NA	TRBJ2-3	TGTGCCAGCAGTGAAATGCTCGCGGGGGCAGATACGCAGTATTTT	CASSEMLAGADTQYF